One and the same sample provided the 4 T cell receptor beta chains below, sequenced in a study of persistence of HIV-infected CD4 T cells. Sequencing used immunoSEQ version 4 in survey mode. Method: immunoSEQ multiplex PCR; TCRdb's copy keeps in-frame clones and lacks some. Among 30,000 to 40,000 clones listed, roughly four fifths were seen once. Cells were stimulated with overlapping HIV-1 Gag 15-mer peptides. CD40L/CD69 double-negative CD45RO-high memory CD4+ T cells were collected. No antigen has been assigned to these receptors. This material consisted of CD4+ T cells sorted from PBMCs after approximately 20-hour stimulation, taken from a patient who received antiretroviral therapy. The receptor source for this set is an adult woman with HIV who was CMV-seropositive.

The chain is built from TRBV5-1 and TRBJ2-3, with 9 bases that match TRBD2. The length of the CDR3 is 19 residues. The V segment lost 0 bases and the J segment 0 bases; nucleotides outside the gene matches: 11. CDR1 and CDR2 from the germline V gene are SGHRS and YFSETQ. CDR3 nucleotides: TGCGCCAGCAGCTTGGAGGGTAGCGGGAGTCGCACTAGCACAGATACGCAGTATTTT. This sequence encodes CASSLEGSGSRTSTDTQYF.

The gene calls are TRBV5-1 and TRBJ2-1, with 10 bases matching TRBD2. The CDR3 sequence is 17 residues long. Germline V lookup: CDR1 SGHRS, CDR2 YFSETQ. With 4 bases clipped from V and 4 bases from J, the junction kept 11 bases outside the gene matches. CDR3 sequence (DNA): TGCGCCAGCAGCCTAGCGGGAGTATCATCGTGGTACAATGAGCAGTTCTTC. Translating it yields CASSLAGVSSWYNEQFF. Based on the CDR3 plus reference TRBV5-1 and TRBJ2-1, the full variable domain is KAGVTQTPRYLIKTRGQQVTLSCSPISGHRSVSWYQQTPGQGLQFLFEYFSETQRNKGNFPGRFSGRQFSNSRSEMNVSTLELGDSALYLCASSLAGVSSWYNEQFFGPGTRLTVL.

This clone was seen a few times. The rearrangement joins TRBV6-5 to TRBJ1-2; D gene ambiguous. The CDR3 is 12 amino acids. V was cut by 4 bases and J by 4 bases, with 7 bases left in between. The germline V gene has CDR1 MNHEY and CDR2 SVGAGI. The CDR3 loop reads CASSLLTYGYTF. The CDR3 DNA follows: TGTGCCAGCAGTTTATTGACCTATGGCTACACCTTC.

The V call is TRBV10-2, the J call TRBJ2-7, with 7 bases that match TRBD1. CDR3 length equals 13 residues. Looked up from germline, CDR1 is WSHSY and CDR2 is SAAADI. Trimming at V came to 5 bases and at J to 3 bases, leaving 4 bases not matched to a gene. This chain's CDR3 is CASSSDRDYEQYF. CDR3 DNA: TGCGCCAGCAGTTCCGACAGGGACTACGAGCAGTACTTC.